Presented here are 23 T cell receptor beta chains from one specimen sequenced in a study of blood T cell repertoires in COVID-19. The assay was immunoSEQ multiplex PCR, and TCRdb's table has in-frame clones only and misses some. The sample yields some 110,000 clones, roughly 74% seen once. The source material was peripheral blood. These receptor sequences come from a man at least 80 years old with COVID-19, enrolled during active disease.

This sequence joins TRBV7-6 and TRBJ1-3; 12 nucleotides match TRBD1. This CDR3 has 16 amino acids. V shed 5 bases and J 3 bases; nucleotides not matched to a gene: 5. Germline CDR1 reads SGHVS; CDR2 reads FNYEAQ. The CDR3 nucleotides read TGTGCCAGCAGCGAGGGACAGGGGGCGATTGGAAACACCATATATTTT. As protein: CASSEGQGAIGNTIYF.

This clone was seen a handful of times. The chain recombines TRBV5-1 with TRBJ2-1, with 9 nucleotides matching TRBD1. The CDR3 is made up of 16 amino acids. The germline V gene encodes CDR1 SGHRS and CDR2 YFSETQ. Germline trimming cut 1 base from V and 1 base from J; bases unmatched to any gene: 3. DNA of the CDR3: TGCGCCAGCAGCTTGCTTGGACAGGGGTCCTACAATGAGCAGTTCTTC. This encodes CASSLLGQGSYNEQFF.

This clone showed up just a few times. This chain links TRBV5-1 with TRBJ2-7; 8 bases fit TRBD1. Looked up from germline, CDR1 is SGHRS and CDR2 is YFSETQ. The CDR3 has 16 residues. V dropped 3 bases and J dropped 4; count of bases not matched to a gene: 12. DNA of the CDR3: TGCGCCAGCAGCTCCACTTGGGACAGGTCATATTACGAGCAGTACTTC. Translation gives CASSSTWDRSYYEQYF.

The chain has TRBV5-1 and TRBJ2-1; unclear D gene. CDR3 length: 13 residues. CDR1 is SGHRS and CDR2 is YFSETQ in the germline V gene. V lost 2 bases and J lost 5, with 8 bases in between. The CDR3 nucleotides are TGCGCCAGCAGCTTTGACTTTAACAATGAGCAGTTCTTC. Residues: CASSFDFNNEQFF.

This clone was recorded a few times. The chain links TRBV5-1 to TRBJ2-1, with TRBD2 matching 7 bases. V was pared by 0 bases and J by 4 bases, with 10 bases of the junction left unmatched. This CDR3 is 17 amino acids long. CDR1 is SGHRS, CDR2 YFSETQ, per germline. CDR3 DNA sequence: TGCGCCAGCAGCTTGGGCGGGCTAGCGGTAGTTTACAATGAGCAGTTCTTC. This translates into CASSLGGLAVVYNEQFF. Filled out from reference TRBV5-1 and TRBJ2-1, the complete variable domain reads KAGVTQTPRYLIKTRGQQVTLSCSPISGHRSVSWYQQTPGQGLQFLFEYFSETQRNKGNFPGRFSGRQFSNSRSEMNVSTLELGDSALYLCASSLGGLAVVYNEQFFGPGTRLTVL.

The J gene is TRBJ2-1, the V gene TRBV6-1; tentatively, D is TRBD2 (6 bases). V was clipped by 0 bases and J by 6 bases, with 12 bases between them. The CDR3 loop spans 15 amino acids. Germline V gene sequence: CDR1 MNHNS, CDR2 SASEGT. The CDR3 here is CASSEASTGVNEQFF. CDR3 coding DNA: TGTGCCAGCAGTGAAGCCTCCACGGGGGTCAATGAGCAGTTCTTC.

The chain employs TRBV18 and TRBJ2-7, with D perhaps matching TRBD2 (6 bases). CDR3 length: 13 amino acids. Germline V gene sequence: CDR1 KGHSH, CDR2 LQKENI. Between the trimmed V and J ends, which lost 5 bases and 3 bases, there was a span of 11 bases. The CDR3 here is CASSAAGRYEQYF. The CDR3 DNA reads TGTGCCAGCTCAGCAGCGGGCCGCTACGAGCAGTACTTC.

The DNA of the CDR3 is TGTGCCAGCAGTTTCAGGGGGTATGGCTACACCTTC. This sequence encodes CASSFRGYGYTF. The rearrangement joins TRBV27 to TRBJ1-2; 7 bases align to TRBD1. Germline CDR1 and CDR2: MNHEY and SMNVEV (reference sequence). Unmatched junction bases numbered 0, after V lost 3 bases and J lost 5 bases. CDR3 length equals 12 residues.

The J gene is TRBJ2-1, the V gene TRBV19; unclear D gene. V was shortened by 3 bases and J by 5 bases, with 14 bases between the two germline ends. CDR3 size: 15 residues. Germline CDR1 is LNHDA and CDR2 is SQIVND (reference sequence). Here the CDR3 DNA reads TGTGCCAGTAGTATCGAGGTAAGACGGGACAATGAGCAGTTCTTC. It translates to CASSIEVRRDNEQFF.

J is TRBJ2-7 and V is TRBV5-1; maybe TRBD1 (5 bases). This CDR3 has 12 residues. V dropped 6 bases and J dropped 1 base, with 8 bases sitting between them. Per germline, CDR1 SGHRS and CDR2 YFSETQ. CDR3 nucleotides: TGCGCCAGCACCGCAGGGTCCTACGAGCAGTACTTC. It specifies CASTAGSYEQYF.

The chain combines TRBV28 with TRBJ2-7; TRBD2 might be the D (7 bases). V was shortened by 4 bases and J by 9 bases, with 13 bases between the two germline ends. This CDR3 region has 12 residues. CDR1 MDHEN and CDR2 SYDVKM come from the germline V gene. This CDR3 reads CASSSPGGLQYF. CDR3 bases: TGTGCCAGCAGTTCCCCCGGGGGGCTGCAGTACTTC.

V and J are TRBV5-1 and TRBJ2-7; TRBD2 matches at 12 bases. CDR3 length: 15 residues. V dropped 4 bases and J dropped 2; count of bases not matched to a gene: 4. CDR1 SGHRS and CDR2 YFSETQ come from the germline V gene. The CDR3 here is CASSPGLAGPYEQYF. CDR3 DNA sequence: TGCGCCAGCAGCCCTGGACTAGCGGGACCCTACGAGCAGTACTTC.

J is TRBJ1-4 and V is TRBV5-1, with TRBD1 matching 8 bases. After removal of 3 bases from V and 3 bases from J, the junction contained 7 bases not matched to a gene. The germline CDR1 and CDR2 sequences are SGHRS and YFSETQ. The CDR3 has 16 amino acids. DNA for the CDR3: TGCGCCAGCAGCTCCCAGGGGGCCGGAGCTAATGAAAAACTGTTTTTT. As protein: CASSSQGAGANEKLFF.

This clone was found once. The CDR3, as DNA: TGTGCCAGCAGTTGGGACAGAGCCTACCCCTACGAGCAGTACTTC. It translates to CASSWDRAYPYEQYF. V is TRBV25-1 and J is TRBJ2-7, with 7 bases aligning to TRBD1. CDR1 is MGHDK and CDR2 is SYGVNS in the germline V gene. V shed 5 bases and J 2 bases; nucleotides not matched to a gene: 9. This CDR3 has 15 amino acids.

The chain has TRBV11-2 and TRBJ2-3, with D uncertain. This CDR3 comprises 15 residues. Germline-derived CDR1 and CDR2 are SGHAT and FQNNGV. V was clipped by 1 base and J by 2 bases, with 10 bases between them. This CDR3 is CASSLVGQDTDTQYF. CDR3 in DNA: TGTGCCAGCAGCTTAGTAGGCCAGGACACAGATACGCAGTATTTT.

The chain recombines TRBV4-2 with TRBJ2-1; D is undetermined. V was cut by 1 base and J by 8 bases, with 12 bases left in between. Germline CDR1 is LGHNA and CDR2 is YNFKEQ. CDR3 size: 14 residues. CDR3 sequence (DNA): TGTGCCAGCAGCCAAGTCGGTTTGAGAGATGAGCAGTTCTTC. Amino acid sequence: CASSQVGLRDEQFF.

The chain is built from TRBV27 and TRBJ2-7; TRBD2 matches 8 bases. Per germline, CDR1 MNHEY and CDR2 SMNVEV (reference sequence). With V trimmed by 6 bases and J by 4 bases, 5 bases remained unmatched. This CDR3 is 13 amino acids long. The CDR3: CASSPAGGYEQYF. The DNA for the CDR3 is TGTGCCAGCAGCCCTGCGGGGGGATACGAGCAGTACTTC.

The rearrangement links TRBV11-2 to TRBJ2-5; 7 nucleotides match TRBD2. Trimming took 2 bases from V and 2 from J; bases not matched to a gene: 5. The CDR3 contains 15 residues. The germline CDR1 and CDR2 sequences are SGHAT and FQNNGV. CDR3 bases: TGTGCCAGCAGCTTAATGTGGGGGGGGCAAGAGACCCAGTACTTC. Translating it yields CASSLMWGGQETQYF.

This chain links TRBV9 with TRBJ2-1, with 8 bases aligning to TRBD2. Germline loops: CDR1 SGDLS, CDR2 YYNGEE. This CDR3 has 20 amino acids. Trimming at V came to 4 bases and at J to 0 bases, leaving 18 bases not matched to a gene. The chain's CDR3 is CASSTGGGSGSLSSYNEQFF. The CDR3 nucleotides are TGTGCCAGCAGCACCGGGGGAGGGAGCGGGAGTCTGAGCTCCTACAATGAGCAGTTCTTC.

V and J are TRBV6-1 and TRBJ2-7, with D perhaps TRBD1 (6 bases). V shed 2 bases and J shed 1 base, with 12 bases lying between them. In germline, CDR1 is MNHNS, CDR2 SASEGT. The length of the CDR3 is 15 residues. This CDR3 is CASSEPGTGSYEQYF. The CDR3 DNA sequence: TGTGCCAGCAGTGAACCTGGTACAGGGTCCTACGAGCAGTACTTC.

This chain connects TRBV6-1 to TRBJ2-7; 11 nucleotides match TRBD1. Trimming took 3 bases from V and 4 from J; bases not matched to a gene: 5. The CDR3 has 15 residues. Germline V gene data show CDR1 as MNHNS and CDR2 as SASEGT. CDR3 DNA sequence: TGTGCCAGCAGTGAGTTTGGGGACAGGGGGTACGAGCAGTACTTC. Its protein product is CASSEFGDRGYEQYF.

The chain links TRBV9 to TRBJ2-5; tentatively, D is TRBD1 (6 bases). Trimming took off 4 bases at V and 1 base at J, with 17 bases between the two ends. CDR3 length: 16 residues. Per germline, CDR1 SGDLS and CDR2 YYNGEE. The CDR3 loop is CASSSRQVTGQETQYF. DNA of the CDR3: TGTGCCAGCAGCTCTAGACAGGTAACAGGCCAAGAGACCCAGTACTTC.

The rearrangement uses TRBV6-5 and TRBJ1-1, with D maybe TRBD1 (6 bases). This CDR3 spans 13 amino acids. V lost 6 bases and J lost 8, with 16 bases in between. Germline values: CDR1 MNHEY, CDR2 SVGAGI. The CDR3 DNA reads TGTGCCAGCAGGCCCCCCGGGGGGGGCGAAGCTTTCTTT. It is translated as CASRPPGGGEAFF.